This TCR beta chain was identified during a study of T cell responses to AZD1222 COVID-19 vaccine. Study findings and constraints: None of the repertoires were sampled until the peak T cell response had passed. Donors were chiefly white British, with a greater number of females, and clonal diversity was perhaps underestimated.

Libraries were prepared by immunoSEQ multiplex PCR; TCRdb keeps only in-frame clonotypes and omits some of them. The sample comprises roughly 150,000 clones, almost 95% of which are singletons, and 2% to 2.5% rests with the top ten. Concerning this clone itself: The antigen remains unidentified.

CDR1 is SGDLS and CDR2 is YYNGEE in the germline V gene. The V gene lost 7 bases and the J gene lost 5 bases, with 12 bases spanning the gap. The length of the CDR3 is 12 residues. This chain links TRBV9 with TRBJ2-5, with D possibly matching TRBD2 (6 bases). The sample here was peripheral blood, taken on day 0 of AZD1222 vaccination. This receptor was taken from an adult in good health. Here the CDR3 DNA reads TGTGCCAGCGGGAGCGGGCAGGAGACCCAGTACTTC. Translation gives CASGSGQETQYF.